The following is a TCR beta chain sequence with its context. What it recognizes is unknown. Measured with immunoSEQ multiplex PCR; TCRdb has only the in-frame clones, and not every one. The repertoire includes more than 1,200,000 clones, about 98.5% of them detected once, and under 0.45% sits in the top ten. CDR3 length: 14 amino acids. The V and J ends lost 2 bases and 0 bases respectively, with 8 bases between them. Germline CDR1 SGHNT, CDR2 YYREEE (reference sequence). CD4+ cell separation produced CD45RA+ naive and CD45RA-negative memory subsets. The record originates from a study of shared clonotypes between healthy human individuals. Study-wide points: In the sorted subsets, rarefaction showed sequencing was incomplete despite large depth.

This TCR was sampled from a man under 40 in good health. The sequencing input was naive CD4+ T cells sorted from blood. The sample's subset: CD45RA+ positively selected. The V call is TRBV5-4, the J call TRBJ1-1, with D possibly being TRBD1 (5 bases). The CDR3 protein is CASSFSGLNTEAFF. CDR3 nucleotide sequence: TGTGCCAGCAGCTTTTCAGGGCTGAACACTGAAGCTTTCTTT.